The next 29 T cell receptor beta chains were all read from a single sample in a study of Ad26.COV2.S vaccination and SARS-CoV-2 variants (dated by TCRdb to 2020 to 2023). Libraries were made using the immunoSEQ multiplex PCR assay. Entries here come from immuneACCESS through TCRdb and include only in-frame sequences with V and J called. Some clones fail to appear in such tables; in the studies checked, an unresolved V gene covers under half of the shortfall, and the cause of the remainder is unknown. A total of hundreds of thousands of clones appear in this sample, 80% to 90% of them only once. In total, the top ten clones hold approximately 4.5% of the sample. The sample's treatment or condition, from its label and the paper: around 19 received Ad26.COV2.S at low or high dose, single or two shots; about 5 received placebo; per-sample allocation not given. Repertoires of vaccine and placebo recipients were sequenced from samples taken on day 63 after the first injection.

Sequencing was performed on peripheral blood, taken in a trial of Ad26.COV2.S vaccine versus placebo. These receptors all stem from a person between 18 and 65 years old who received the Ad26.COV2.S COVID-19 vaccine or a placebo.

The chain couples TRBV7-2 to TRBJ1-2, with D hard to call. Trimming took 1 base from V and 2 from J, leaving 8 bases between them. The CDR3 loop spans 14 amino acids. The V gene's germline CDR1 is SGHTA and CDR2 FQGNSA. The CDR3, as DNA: TGTGCCAGCAGCTTAGGGCAGATAAACTATGGCTACACCTTC. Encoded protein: CASSLGQINYGYTF.

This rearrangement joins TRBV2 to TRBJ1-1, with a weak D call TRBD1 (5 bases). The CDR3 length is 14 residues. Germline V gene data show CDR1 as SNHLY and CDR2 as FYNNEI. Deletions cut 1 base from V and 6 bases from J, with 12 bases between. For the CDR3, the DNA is TGTGCCAGCAGTGAAGGCGCAGGGTACGCTGAAGCTTTCTTT. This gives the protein CASSEGAGYAEAFF. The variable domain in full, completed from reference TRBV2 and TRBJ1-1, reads EPEVTQTPSHQVTQMGQEVILRCVPISNHLYFYWYRQILGQKVEFLVSFYNNEISEKSEIFDDQFSVERPDGSNFTLKIRSTKLEDSAMYFCASSEGAGYAEAFFGQGTRLTVV.

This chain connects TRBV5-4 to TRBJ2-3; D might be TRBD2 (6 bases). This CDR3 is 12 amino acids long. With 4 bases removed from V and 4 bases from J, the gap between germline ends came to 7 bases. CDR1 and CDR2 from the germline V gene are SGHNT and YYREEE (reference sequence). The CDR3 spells CASSGGADTQYF. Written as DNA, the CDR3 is TGTGCCAGCAGCGGAGGGGCAGATACGCAGTATTTT. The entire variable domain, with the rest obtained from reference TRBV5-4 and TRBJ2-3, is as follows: ETGVTQSPTHLIKTRGQQVTLRCSSQSGHNTVSWYQQALGQGPQFIFQYYREEENGRGNFPPRFSGLQFPNYSSELNVNALELDDSALYLCASSGGADTQYFGPGTRLTVL.

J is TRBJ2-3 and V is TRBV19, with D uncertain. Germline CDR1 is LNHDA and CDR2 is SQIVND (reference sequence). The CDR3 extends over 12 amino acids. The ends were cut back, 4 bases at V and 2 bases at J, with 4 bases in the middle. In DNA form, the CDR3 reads TGTGCCAGTAGTAAAAACACAGATACGCAGTATTTT. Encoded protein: CASSKNTDTQYF.

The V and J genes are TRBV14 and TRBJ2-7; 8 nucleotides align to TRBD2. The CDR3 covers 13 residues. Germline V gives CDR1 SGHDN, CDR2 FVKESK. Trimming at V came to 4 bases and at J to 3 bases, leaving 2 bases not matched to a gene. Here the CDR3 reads CASSLGGVYEQYF. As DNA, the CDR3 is TGTGCCAGCAGCCTCGGGGGGGTCTACGAGCAGTACTTC.

The chain's CDR3 is CASSSTVEARLFF. The CDR3 region has the DNA TGTGCCAGCAGCTCAACGGTAGAGGCCCGACTGTTTTTT. This chain joins TRBV11-2 and TRBJ1-4; D is undetermined. The CDR3 has 13 amino acids. V was shortened by 4 bases and J by 13 bases, with 16 bases between the two germline ends. Germline V gene data show CDR1 as SGHAT and CDR2 as FQNNGV. Based on the CDR3 plus reference TRBV11-2 and TRBJ1-4, the full variable domain is EAGVAQSPRYKIIEKRQSVAFWCNPISGHATLYWYQQILGQGPKLLIQFQNNGVVDDSQLPKDRFSAERLKGVDSTLKIQPAKLEDSAVYLCASSSTVEARLFFGSGTQLSVL.

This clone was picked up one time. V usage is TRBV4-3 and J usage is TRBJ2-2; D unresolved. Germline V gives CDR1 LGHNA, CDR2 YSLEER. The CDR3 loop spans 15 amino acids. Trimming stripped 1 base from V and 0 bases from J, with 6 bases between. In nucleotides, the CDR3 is TGCGCCAGCAGCCAAGGAAACGCGAACACCGGGGAGCTGTTTTTT. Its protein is CASSQGNANTGELFF.

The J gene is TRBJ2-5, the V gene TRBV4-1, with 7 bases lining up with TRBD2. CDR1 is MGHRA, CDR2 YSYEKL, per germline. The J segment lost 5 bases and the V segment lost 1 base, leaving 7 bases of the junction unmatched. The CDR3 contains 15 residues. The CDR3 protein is CASSQGTSRSETQYF. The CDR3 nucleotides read TGCGCCAGCAGCCAAGGGACTAGTCGGTCTGAGACCCAGTACTTC.

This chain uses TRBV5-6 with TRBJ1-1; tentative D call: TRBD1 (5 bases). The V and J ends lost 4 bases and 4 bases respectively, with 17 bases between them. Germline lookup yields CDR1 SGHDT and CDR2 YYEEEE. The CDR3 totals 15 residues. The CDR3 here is CASSPWGGESTEAFF. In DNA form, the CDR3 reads TGTGCCAGCAGCCCCTGGGGAGGGGAGAGCACTGAAGCTTTCTTT.

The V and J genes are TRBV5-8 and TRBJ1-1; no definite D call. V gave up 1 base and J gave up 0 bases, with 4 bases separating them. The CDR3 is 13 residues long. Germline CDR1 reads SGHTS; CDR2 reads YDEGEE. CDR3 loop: CASSLSLNTEAFF. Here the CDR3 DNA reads TGTGCCAGCAGCTTGTCGTTGAACACTGAAGCTTTCTTT.

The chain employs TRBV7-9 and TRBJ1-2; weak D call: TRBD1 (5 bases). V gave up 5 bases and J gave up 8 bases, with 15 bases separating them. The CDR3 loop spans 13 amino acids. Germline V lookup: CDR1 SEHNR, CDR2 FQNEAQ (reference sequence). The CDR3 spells CASSPDSYSGYTF. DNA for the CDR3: TGTGCCAGCAGCCCCGACAGTTATAGCGGCTACACCTTC.

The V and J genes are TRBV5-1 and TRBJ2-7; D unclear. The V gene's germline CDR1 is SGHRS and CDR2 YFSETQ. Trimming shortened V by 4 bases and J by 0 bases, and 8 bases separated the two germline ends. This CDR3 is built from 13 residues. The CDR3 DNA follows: TGCGCCAGCAGCCCGCTGGGCTCCTACGAGCAGTACTTC. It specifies CASSPLGSYEQYF.

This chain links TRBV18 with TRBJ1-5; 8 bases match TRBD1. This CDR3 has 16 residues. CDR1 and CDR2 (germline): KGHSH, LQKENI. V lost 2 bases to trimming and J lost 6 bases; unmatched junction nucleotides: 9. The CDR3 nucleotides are TGTGCCAGCTCACCAGGACAGGGAGGGTCTGGTCAGCCCCAGCATTTT. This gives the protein CASSPGQGGSGQPQHF.

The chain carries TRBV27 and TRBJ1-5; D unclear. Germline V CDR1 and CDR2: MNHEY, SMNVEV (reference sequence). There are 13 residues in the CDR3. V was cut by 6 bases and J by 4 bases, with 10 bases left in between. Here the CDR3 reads CASSPDRNQPQHF. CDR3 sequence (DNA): TGTGCCAGCAGCCCGGATAGGAATCAGCCCCAGCATTTT.

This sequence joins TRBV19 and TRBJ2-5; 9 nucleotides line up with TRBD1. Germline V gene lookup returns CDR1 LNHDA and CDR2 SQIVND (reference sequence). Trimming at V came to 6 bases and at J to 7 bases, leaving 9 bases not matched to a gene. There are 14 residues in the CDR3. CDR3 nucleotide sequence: TGTGCCAGTAGCCCGACAGGGGGATACGTGACCCAGTACTTC. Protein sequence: CASSPTGGYVTQYF.

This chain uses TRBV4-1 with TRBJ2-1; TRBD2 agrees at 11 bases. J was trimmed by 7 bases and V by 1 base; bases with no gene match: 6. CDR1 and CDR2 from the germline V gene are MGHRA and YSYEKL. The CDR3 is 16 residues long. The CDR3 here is CASSQGGTSGQNEQFF. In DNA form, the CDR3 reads TGCGCCAGCAGCCAAGGCGGGACTAGCGGCCAGAATGAGCAGTTCTTC.

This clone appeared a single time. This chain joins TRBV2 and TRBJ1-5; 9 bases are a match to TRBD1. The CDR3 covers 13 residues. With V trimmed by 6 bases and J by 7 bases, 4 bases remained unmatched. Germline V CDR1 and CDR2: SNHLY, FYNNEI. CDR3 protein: CASRGDREQPQHF. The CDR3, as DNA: TGTGCCAGCAGGGGGGACAGGGAACAGCCCCAGCATTTT. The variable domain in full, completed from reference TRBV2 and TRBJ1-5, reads EPEVTQTPSHQVTQMGQEVILRCVPISNHLYFYWYRQILGQKVEFLVSFYNNEISEKSEIFDDQFSVERPDGSNFTLKIRSTKLEDSAMYFCASRGDREQPQHFGDGTRLSIL.

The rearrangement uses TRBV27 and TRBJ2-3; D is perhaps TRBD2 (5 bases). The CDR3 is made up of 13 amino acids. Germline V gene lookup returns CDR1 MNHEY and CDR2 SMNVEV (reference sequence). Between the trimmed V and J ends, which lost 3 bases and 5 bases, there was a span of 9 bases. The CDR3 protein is CASSFPAGDTQYF. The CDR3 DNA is TGTGCCAGCAGTTTCCCGGCGGGAGATACGCAGTATTTT.

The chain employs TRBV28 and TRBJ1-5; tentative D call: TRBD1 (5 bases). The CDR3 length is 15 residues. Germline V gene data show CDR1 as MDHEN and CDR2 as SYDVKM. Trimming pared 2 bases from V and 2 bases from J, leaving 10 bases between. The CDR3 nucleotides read TGTGCCAGCAGTTTAGGGGGAGAGGGCAATCAGCCCCAGCATTTT. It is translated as CASSLGGEGNQPQHF.

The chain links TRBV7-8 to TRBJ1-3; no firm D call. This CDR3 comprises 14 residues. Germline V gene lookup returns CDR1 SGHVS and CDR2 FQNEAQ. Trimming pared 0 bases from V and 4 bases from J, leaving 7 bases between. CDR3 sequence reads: CASSLAGSGNTIYF. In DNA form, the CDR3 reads TGTGCCAGCAGCTTAGCGGGGTCCGGAAACACCATATATTTT.

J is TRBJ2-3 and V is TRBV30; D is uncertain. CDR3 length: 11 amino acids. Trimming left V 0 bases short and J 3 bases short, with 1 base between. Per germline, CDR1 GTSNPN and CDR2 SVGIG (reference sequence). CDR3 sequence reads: CAWSVTDTQYF. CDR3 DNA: TGTGCCTGGAGTGTGACAGATACGCAGTATTTT.

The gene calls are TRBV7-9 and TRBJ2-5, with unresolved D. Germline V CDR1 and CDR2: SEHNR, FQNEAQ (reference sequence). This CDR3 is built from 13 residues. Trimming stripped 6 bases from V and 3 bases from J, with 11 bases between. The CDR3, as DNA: TGTGCCAGCAGAATCGAACGCGAAGAGACCCAGTACTTC. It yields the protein CASRIEREETQYF.

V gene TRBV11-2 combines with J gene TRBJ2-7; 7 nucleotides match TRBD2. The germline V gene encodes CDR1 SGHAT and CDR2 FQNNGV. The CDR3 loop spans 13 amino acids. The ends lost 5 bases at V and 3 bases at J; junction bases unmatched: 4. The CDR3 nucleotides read TGTGCCAGCAGCGTACTAGCGAACTACGAGCAGTACTTC. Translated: CASSVLANYEQYF.

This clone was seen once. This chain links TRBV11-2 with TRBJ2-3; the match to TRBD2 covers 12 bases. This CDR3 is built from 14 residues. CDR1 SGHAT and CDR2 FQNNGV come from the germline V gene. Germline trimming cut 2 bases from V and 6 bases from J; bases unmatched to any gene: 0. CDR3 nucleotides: TGTGCCAGCAGCTTACTAGCGGGAGGGGATACGCAGTATTTT. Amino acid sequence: CASSLLAGGDTQYF.

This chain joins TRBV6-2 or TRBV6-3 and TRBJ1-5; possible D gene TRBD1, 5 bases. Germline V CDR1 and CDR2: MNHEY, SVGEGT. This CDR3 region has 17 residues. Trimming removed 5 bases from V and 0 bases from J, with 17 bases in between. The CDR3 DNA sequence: TGTGCCAGCAGTCCGAGGACGGGGGAGGGTAGCAATCAGCCCCAGCATTTT. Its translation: CASSPRTGEGSNQPQHF.

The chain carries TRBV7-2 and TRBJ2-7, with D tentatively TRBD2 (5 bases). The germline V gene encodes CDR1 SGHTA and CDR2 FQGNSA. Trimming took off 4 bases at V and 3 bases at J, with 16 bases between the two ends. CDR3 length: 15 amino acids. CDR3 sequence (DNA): TGTGCCAGCAGCTCGACCGTTCACACTAGCTACGAGCAGTACTTC. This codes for CASSSTVHTSYEQYF.

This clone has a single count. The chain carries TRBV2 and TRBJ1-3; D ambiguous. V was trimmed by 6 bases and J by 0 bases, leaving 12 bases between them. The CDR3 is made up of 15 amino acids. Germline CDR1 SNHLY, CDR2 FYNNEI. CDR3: CASSGRRYSGNTIYF. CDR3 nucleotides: TGTGCCAGCAGCGGCCGACGGTACTCTGGAAACACCATATATTTT.

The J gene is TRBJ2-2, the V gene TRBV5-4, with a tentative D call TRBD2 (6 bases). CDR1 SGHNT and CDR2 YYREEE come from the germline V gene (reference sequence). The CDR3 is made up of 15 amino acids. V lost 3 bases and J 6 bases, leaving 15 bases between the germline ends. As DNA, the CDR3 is TGTGCCAGCAGCTGGAGGGGTGCAGGCCCCGGGGAGCTGTTTTTT. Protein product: CASSWRGAGPGELFF.

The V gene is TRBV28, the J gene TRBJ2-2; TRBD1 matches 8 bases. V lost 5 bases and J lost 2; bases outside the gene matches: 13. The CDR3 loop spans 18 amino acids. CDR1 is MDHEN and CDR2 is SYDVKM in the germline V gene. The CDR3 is CASSRYYFGQGNTGELFF. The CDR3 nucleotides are TGTGCCAGCAGTCGCTACTACTTCGGACAGGGCAACACCGGGGAGCTGTTTTTT. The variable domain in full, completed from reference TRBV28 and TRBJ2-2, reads DVKVTQSSRYLVKRTGEKVFLECVQDMDHENMFWYRQDPGLGLRLIYFSYDVKMKEKGDIPEGYSVSREKKERFSLILESASTNQTSMYLCASSRYYFGQGNTGELFFGEGSRLTVL.